The next 18 T cell receptor beta chains were all read from a single sample in a study of identical twins. Using its own MiXCR run on the 5' RACE reads, TCRdb lists one record per CDR3 protein. The profile shows 250,000 to 300,000 distinct CDR3 sequences, 6.5% to 9.5% of them singletons. The sample was also linked to a second study, of yellow fever vaccine responses in identical twins.

The sequenced sample consisted of CD8+ T cells sorted from blood. The receptor source for this set is a woman in her late teens or twenties in good health.

This clonotype has at least ten counts. The chain recombines TRBV3-1 with TRBJ2-6; the D is unclear. CDR1 LGHDT and CDR2 YNNKEL come from the germline V gene (reference sequence). The ends were cut back, 0 bases at V and 0 bases at J, with 21 bases in the middle. The CDR3 consists of 21 residues. CDR3 DNA sequence: TGTGCCAGCAGCCAAGATTGGCCTTTAACACTTTTTGACTCTGGGGCCAACGTCCTGACTTTC. Protein: CASSQDWPLTLFDSGANVLTF. Based on the CDR3 plus reference TRBV3-1 and TRBJ2-6, the full variable domain is DTAVSQTPKYLVTQMGNDKSIKCEQNLGHDTMYWYKQDSKKFLKIMFSYNNKELIINETVPNRFSPKSPDKAHLNLHINSLELGDSAVYFCASSQDWPLTLFDSGANVLTFGAGSRLTVL.

This clonotype was counted a few times. The V gene is TRBV6-5, the J gene TRBJ2-1; D call uncertain. Germline CDR1 is MNHEY and CDR2 is SVGAGI. The CDR3 runs to 11 residues. Between the trimmed V and J ends, which lost 6 bases and 7 bases, there was a span of 7 bases. CDR3 bases: TGTGCCAGCAGCTACCGGAATGAGCAGTTCTTC. It translates to CASSYRNEQFF.

Only a few counts were recorded for this clonotype. The rearrangement uses TRBV27 and TRBJ2-3; D unresolved. CDR1 is MNHEY and CDR2 is SMNVEV in the germline V gene (reference sequence). The V and J ends lost 8 bases and 0 bases respectively, with 18 bases between them. CDR3 length: 16 amino acids. DNA for the CDR3: TGTGCCAGCGGACGGACCCGAATCACAAGCACAGATACGCAGTATTTT. Amino acid sequence: CASGRTRITSTDTQYF.

The gene calls are TRBV19 and TRBJ2-7; no reliable D call. There are 12 residues in the CDR3. Germline V gene lookup returns CDR1 LNHDA and CDR2 SQIVND (reference sequence). The V end was cut by 8 bases, the J end by 3 bases, with 11 bases between. The CDR3 spells CASPAAYYEQYF. Here the CDR3 DNA reads TGTGCCAGTCCCGCGGCATACTACGAGCAGTACTTC.

This chain uses TRBV4-3 with TRBJ2-3; D tentatively reads TRBD1 or TRBD2 (5 bases each). CDR1 is LGHNA and CDR2 is YSLEER in the germline V gene. Trimming stripped 2 bases from V and 7 bases from J, with 13 bases between. CDR3 length equals 14 residues. CDR3 nucleotide sequence: TGCGCCAGCAGCCAAACACCGGGACCTTATACGCAGTATTTT. This encodes CASSQTPGPYTQYF.

The table lists this clonotype with a few counts. The chain joins TRBV6-5 to TRBJ2-1; tentatively, D is TRBD2 (7 bases). The V and J ends lost 0 bases and 7 bases respectively, with 10 bases between them. This CDR3 spans 14 amino acids. The germline gives CDR1 MNHEY, CDR2 SVGAGI. The CDR3 bases are TGTGCCAGCAGTTACTCGGGGGGGCGGAATGAGCAGTTCTTC. Translating it yields CASSYSGGRNEQFF.

This clonotype showed up many times. The V call is TRBV7-6, the J call TRBJ2-5; maybe TRBD1 (6 bases). Germline CDR1 is SGHVS and CDR2 is FNYEAQ. Trimming stripped 4 bases from V and 4 bases from J, with 10 bases between. The CDR3 spans 13 residues. This CDR3 reads CASSSTGLETQYF. The CDR3 DNA is TGTGCCAGCAGCTCTACAGGGTTAGAGACCCAGTACTTC. The full variable domain, rest sourced from reference TRBV7-6 and TRBJ2-5, is GAGVSQSPRYKVTKRGQDVALRCDPISGHVSLYWYRQALGQGPEFLTYFNYEAQQDKSGLPNDRFSAERPEGSISTLTIQRTEQRDSAMYRCASSSTGLETQYFGPGTRLLVL.

This clonotype came up many times. The chain has TRBV4-3 and TRBJ2-5, with TRBD1 matching over 7 bases. Per germline, CDR1 LGHNA and CDR2 YSLEER. J was trimmed by 2 bases and V by 0 bases; bases with no gene match: 3. The CDR3 loop spans 15 amino acids. CDR3 sequence (DNA): TGCGCCAGCAGCCAAGATCGGGACAGACAAGAGACCCAGTACTTC. This gives the protein CASSQDRDRQETQYF.

V and J are TRBV6-2 or TRBV6-3 and TRBJ2-7; 8 positions match TRBD1. CDR1 is MNHEY, CDR2 SVGEGT, per germline. After removal of 3 bases from V and 3 bases from J, the junction contained 4 bases not matched to a gene. This CDR3 has 14 residues. The DNA of the CDR3 is TGTGCCAGCAGTTATCAGGGGGCCAGCTACGAGCAGTACTTC. It yields the protein CASSYQGASYEQYF.

The V and J genes are TRBV2 and TRBJ2-1; 9 nucleotides agree with TRBD1. The CDR3 consists of 15 residues. J lost 3 bases, V lost 5 bases, and 5 bases had no gene match. From germline, CDR1 is SNHLY and CDR2 FYNNEI. This CDR3 reads CASSLQGADYNEQFF. The CDR3 nucleotides read TGTGCCAGCAGTTTACAGGGGGCTGACTACAATGAGCAGTTCTTC.

This chain links TRBV13 with TRBJ2-7; TRBD1 or TRBD2 may be the D gene (5 bases each). The CDR3 is made up of 15 amino acids. In germline, CDR1 is PRHDT, CDR2 FYEKMQ (reference sequence). The V gene lost 1 base and the J gene lost 0 bases, with 10 bases spanning the gap. DNA of the CDR3: TGTGCCAGCAGCTTAGTTCGGGACGGCTCCTACGAGCAGTACTTC. This translates into CASSLVRDGSYEQYF.

Many counts were recorded for this clonotype. V gene TRBV27 combines with J gene TRBJ2-7; 7 bases align to TRBD1. This CDR3 has 13 residues. Germline CDR1 MNHEY, CDR2 SMNVEV (reference sequence). Trimming at V came to 6 bases and at J to 3 bases, leaving 5 bases not matched to a gene. The CDR3 sequence is CASSLTGNYEQYF. The CDR3 DNA reads as TGTGCCAGCAGCCTGACAGGGAACTACGAGCAGTACTTC.

This chain connects TRBV10-2 to TRBJ2-7, with 10 bases fitting TRBD1. With 3 bases clipped from V and 6 bases from J, the junction kept 5 bases outside the gene matches. The CDR3 has 14 residues. Germline assignment: CDR1 WSHSY and CDR2 SAAADI. The CDR3 nucleotides are TGCGCCAGCAGTGAATGGGACAGGGGAGGCGAGCAGTACTTC. Translation gives CASSEWDRGGEQYF.

This clonotype has at least ten counts. V gene TRBV5-1 combines with J gene TRBJ2-7; 7 nucleotides align to TRBD1. Per the germline V gene, CDR1 is SGHRS and CDR2 is YFSETQ. The CDR3 has 13 residues. V lost 2 bases and J lost 4; bases outside the gene matches: 3. CDR3 region: CASSLTGVYEQYF. DNA for the CDR3: TGCGCCAGCAGCTTAACAGGGGTGTACGAGCAGTACTTC.

This clonotype was found a few times. This chain joins TRBV28 and TRBJ2-5; TRBD1 might be the D (7 bases). The CDR3 sequence is 15 residues long. CDR1 MDHEN and CDR2 SYDVKM come from the germline V gene. V gave up 5 bases and J gave up 4 bases, with 17 bases separating them. The CDR3 bases are TGTGCCAGCAGTCCCGACAGGGAGGTCGTAGAGACCCAGTACTTC. Residues: CASSPDREVVETQYF. Filled out from reference TRBV28 and TRBJ2-5, the complete variable domain reads DVKVTQSSRYLVKRTGEKVFLECVQDMDHENMFWYRQDPGLGLRLIYFSYDVKMKEKGDIPEGYSVSREKKERFSLILESASTNQTSMYLCASSPDREVVETQYFGPGTRLLVL.

This clonotype showed up many times. The chain carries TRBV7-9 and TRBJ2-7, with D perhaps matching TRBD2 (6 bases). Germline values: CDR1 SEHNR, CDR2 FQNEAQ (reference sequence). Trimming stripped 5 bases from V and 6 bases from J, with 14 bases between. This CDR3 is built from 13 residues. The CDR3: CASSAGINREQYF. The CDR3 DNA reads TGTGCCAGCAGCGCGGGGATCAATCGCGAGCAGTACTTC.

V usage is TRBV20-1 and J usage is TRBJ2-1, with 10 bases aligning to TRBD2. The CDR3 is made up of 14 amino acids. Trimming took 6 bases from V and 10 from J; bases not matched to a gene: 12. The germline CDR1 and CDR2 sequences are DFQATT and SNEGSKA (reference sequence). DNA for the CDR3: TGCAGTGCACACAAGCCCCTAGCGGGAGTCGAGCAGTTCTTC. Amino acids: CSAHKPLAGVEQFF.

The gene calls are TRBV7-6 and TRBJ2-5, with 10 nucleotides matching TRBD2. Germline V gives CDR1 SGHVS, CDR2 FNYEAQ. With V trimmed by 1 base and J by 2 bases, 10 bases remained unmatched. CDR3 length equals 18 residues. In nucleotides, the CDR3 is TGTGCCAGCAGCTTAGGGGGCGGTAGCGGGAGGTTTCAAGAGACCCAGTACTTC. Translating gives CASSLGGGSGRFQETQYF.